Each of the 6 T cell receptor beta chains below was sequenced from the same sample in a study of beta chain features in type 1 diabetes. Since all of the isolated RNA was reverse transcribed, expressed TCRB transcripts were what got sequenced. The data were produced by immunoSEQ multiplex PCR, yet TCRdb's version contains in-frame clones alone and is incomplete. The data hold hundreds of thousands of clones, with over 10% observed a single time. The source material was naive CD4+ T cells from blood. These receptors all come from a man younger than 35 in good health.

This clone was observed a few times. The genes are TRBV7-9 and TRBJ1-1; possibly TRBD1 for D (6 bases). The CDR3 loop spans 15 amino acids. The V gene lost 5 bases and the J gene lost 4 bases, with 17 bases spanning the gap. CDR1 and CDR2 (germline): SEHNR, FQNEAQ (reference sequence). The CDR3 coding sequence is TGTGCCAGCAGCAAATTCGGGGGGCAGGGCACTGAAGCTTTCTTT. Protein: CASSKFGGQGTEAFF.

The chain uses TRBV7-6 and TRBJ2-3, with TRBD2 matching 10 bases. The CDR3 loop spans 16 amino acids. Germline V gene data show CDR1 as SGHVS and CDR2 as FNYEAQ. After removal of 4 bases from V and 1 base from J, the junction contained 5 bases not matched to a gene. Here the CDR3 reads CASSSSSGGGTDTQYF. For the CDR3, the DNA is TGTGCCAGCAGCTCTTCTAGCGGGGGAGGCACAGATACGCAGTATTTT.

J is TRBJ2-5 and V is TRBV5-1, with TRBD2 identical over 8 bases. Germline V gene sequence: CDR1 SGHRS, CDR2 YFSETQ. This CDR3 contains 15 residues. J was trimmed by 4 bases and V by 3 bases; bases with no gene match: 8. This chain's CDR3 is CASSSPGLGRETQYF. The CDR3 DNA reads TGCGCCAGCAGCTCCCCGGGACTAGGACGAGAGACCCAGTACTTC.

The chain recombines TRBV10-3 with TRBJ2-7, with 8 bases that match TRBD1. From germline, CDR1 is ENHRY and CDR2 SYGVKD. The CDR3 sequence is 15 residues long. V lost 6 bases to trimming and J lost 3 bases; unmatched junction nucleotides: 10. In DNA, the CDR3 is TGTGCCATCAGCCCGGCGGGAACAGGGGGCTACGAGCAGTACTTC. It is translated as CAISPAGTGGYEQYF.

The table lists this clone with a few counts. J is TRBJ1-5 and V is TRBV28; 7 bases align to TRBD1. Trimming at V came to 5 bases and at J to 4 bases, leaving 5 bases not matched to a gene. This CDR3 region has 14 residues. Looked up from germline, CDR1 is MDHEN and CDR2 is SYDVKM. CDR3 amino acids: CASSRDSLNQPQHF. In DNA form, the CDR3 reads TGTGCCAGCAGTCGGGACAGTTTAAATCAGCCCCAGCATTTT.

The chain employs TRBV6-5 and TRBJ1-1, with TRBD1 as a possible D gene (5 bases). The CDR3 sequence is 14 residues long. V gave up 6 bases and J gave up 1 base, with 12 bases separating them. The germline CDR1 and CDR2 sequences are MNHEY and SVGAGI. CDR3 residues: CASRSHRPNTEAFF. CDR3 nucleotide sequence: TGTGCCAGCAGATCTCACAGGCCGAACACTGAAGCTTTCTTT.